This entry features one T cell receptor beta chain sequence. This specimen belongs to a study of T cell responses to AZD1222 COVID-19 vaccine. TCRdb's copy holds only in-frame clones and misses some; the assay was immunoSEQ multiplex PCR. The sample includes tens of thousands of clones, 85% to 95% of them seen just once. This CDR3 is built from 20 residues. Germline V CDR1 and CDR2: MNHEY, SMNVEV (reference sequence). V dropped 4 bases and J dropped 6; count of bases not matched to a gene: 21. Material: peripheral blood, obtained on day 0 of MenACWY control vaccination. This chain links TRBV27 with TRBJ2-5, with TRBD2 identical over 12 bases. This TCR derives from an adult in good health. The CDR3, as DNA: TGTGCCAGCAGTTCGACAGGGCTCGGGCTAGCGGGAGGGCCGACGAAGACCCAGTACTTC. Translated: CASSSTGLGLAGGPTKTQYF.